This TCR beta chain was obtained from a study of CD8 T cells in Susac syndrome. With random hexamers, reverse transcription was performed on roughly 0.45 to 1 ug of RNA. MiXCR was run by TCRdb on the immunoSEQ multiplex PCR reads, yielding one entry per CDR3 protein. The sample carries 150,000 to 200,000 distinct CDR3 sequences, roughly nine tenths recorded once. CDR3 length: 17 amino acids. From germline, CDR1 is MNHNS and CDR2 SASEGT. J was trimmed by 7 bases and V by 8 bases; bases with no gene match: 20. This receptor was obtained from a human donor with Susac syndrome. The sample comprised CD4+ T cells from PBMCs. V usage is TRBV6-1 and J usage is TRBJ1-3; TRBD1 matches at 7 bases. The CDR3 loop reads CASPYETGAPARNTIYF. CDR3 DNA: TGTGCCAGCCCCTACGAAACAGGGGCACCAGCGAGGAACACCATATATTTT.